Described below is a single TCR beta chain sequence and its context. This entry is derived from a study of T-cell reconstitution after alpha-beta-depleted transplantation in children. Unique molecular identifiers were used to barcode this TCRbeta library. TCRdb fed the PCR reads into MiXCR, producing one record per CDR3 protein. The table lists around 800,000 distinct CDR3 sequences, 16% of them singletons. Germline CDR1 and CDR2: SGHTA and FQGNSA. The CDR3 has 17 residues. The junction had 11 bases not matched to a gene; V was cut back by 1 base and J by 8 bases. Sequenced here: PBMCs, mostly from graft donor cells, sampled 360 days after TCRalphabeta/CD19-depleted stem cell transplant. J is TRBJ2-1 and V is TRBV7-2; TRBD2 matches 10 bases. The receptor was derived from a male patient younger than 18 who had a stem cell transplant for acute lymphoblastic leukemia, so the T cells may come from the graft donor. Here the CDR3 reads CASSLGNLAGANHEQFF. CDR3 sequence (DNA): TGTGCCAGCAGCTTAGGTAATCTAGCGGGAGCCAACCATGAGCAGTTCTTC.